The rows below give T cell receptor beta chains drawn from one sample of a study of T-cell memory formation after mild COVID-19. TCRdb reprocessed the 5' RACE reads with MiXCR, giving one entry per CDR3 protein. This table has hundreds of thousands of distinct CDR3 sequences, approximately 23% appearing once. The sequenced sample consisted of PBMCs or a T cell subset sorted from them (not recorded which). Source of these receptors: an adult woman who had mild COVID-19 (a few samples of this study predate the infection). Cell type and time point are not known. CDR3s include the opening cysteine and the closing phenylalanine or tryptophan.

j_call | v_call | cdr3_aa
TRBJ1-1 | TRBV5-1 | CASSWTGENTEAFF
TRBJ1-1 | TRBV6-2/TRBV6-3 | CASSGQGRETEAFF
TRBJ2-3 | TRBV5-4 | CASSLAANTDTQYF
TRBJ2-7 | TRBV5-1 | CASSLQSGTGRYEQYF
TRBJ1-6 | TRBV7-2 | CASSLVSGRGNSPLHF
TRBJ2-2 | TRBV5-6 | CASSLTGTGFTGELFF
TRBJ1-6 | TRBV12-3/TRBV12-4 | CASSLTRQGGSPLHF
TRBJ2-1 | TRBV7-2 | CASSSIAGERYNEQFF
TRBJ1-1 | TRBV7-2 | CASSHPLRGREAGTEAFF
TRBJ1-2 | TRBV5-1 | CASSTRQGEGGYTF
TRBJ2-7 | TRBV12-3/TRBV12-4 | CASSPIMASGKSFYEQYF
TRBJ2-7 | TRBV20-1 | CSARDRDKIYEQYF
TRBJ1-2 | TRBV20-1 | CSANDPGQAYGYTF
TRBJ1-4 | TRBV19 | CASSIRTFGKLFF
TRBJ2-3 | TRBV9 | CASSVQGRNTDTQYF
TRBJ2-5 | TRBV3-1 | CASGGTRGETQYF
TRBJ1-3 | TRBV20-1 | CSARVGQGASGNTIYF
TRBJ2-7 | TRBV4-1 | CASSLPDTAYEQYF
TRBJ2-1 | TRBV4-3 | CASSQDLWGGSTFEQFF
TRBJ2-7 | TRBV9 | CASSVDGSFIYEQYF
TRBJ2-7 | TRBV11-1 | CASSPAGDSLGEQYF
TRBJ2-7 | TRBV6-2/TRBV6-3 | CASSPDRTVYEQYF
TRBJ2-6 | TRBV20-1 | CSAPPGMSGANVLTF
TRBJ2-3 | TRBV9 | CASSVLGGLALPDTQYF
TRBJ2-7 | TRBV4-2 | CASSQGPGSYEQYF
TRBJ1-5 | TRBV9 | CASSADGGGNQPQHF
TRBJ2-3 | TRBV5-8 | CASSSGASTDTQYF
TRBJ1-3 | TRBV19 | CASKEPGSGNTIYF
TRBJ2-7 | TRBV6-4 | CASSSGGSLAHPRYEQYF
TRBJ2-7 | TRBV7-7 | CASSPGRHEQYF
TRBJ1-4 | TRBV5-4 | CASSPQGGWTNEKLFF
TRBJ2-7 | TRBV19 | CASSSQVGFGFYEQYF
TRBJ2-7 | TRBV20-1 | CSAQTRGQAPTYEQYF
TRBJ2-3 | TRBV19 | CASRDSGEADTQYF
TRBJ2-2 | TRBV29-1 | CSVLGATNTGELFF
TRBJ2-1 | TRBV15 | CATSRSGRDYNEQFF
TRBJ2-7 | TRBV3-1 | CASSQGRRGVHEQYF
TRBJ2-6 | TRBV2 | CASSGRRGPSGANVLTF
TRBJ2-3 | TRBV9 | CASTLGGGPTDTQYF